These T cell receptor beta chains were read from a single sample in a study of blood T cell repertoires in COVID-19. TCRdb's copy holds only in-frame clones and misses some; the assay was immunoSEQ multiplex PCR. The data show roughly 46,000 clones, under 85% seen once. Source material: peripheral blood. The receptors here all came from a man in his sixties with active COVID-19. Both conserved end residues are part of each CDR3. D genes are given only for firm matches. A row's size may be missing; if present it is once, few, many or a size class.

v_gene	abundance	j_gene	d_gene	CDR3aa	CDR3nt
TRBV9	.	TRBJ1-3	TRBD1	CASSLTDRGLFSGNTIYF	TGTGCCAGCAGCTTGACGGACAGGGGGCTATTCTCTGGAAACACCATATATTTT
TRBV6-5	.	TRBJ1-1	TRBD1	CAKGGQGVNHTEAFF	TGTGCCAAAGGAGGACAGGGGGTGAACCACACTGAAGCTTTCTTT
TRBV9	.	TRBJ2-7	TRBD1	CASSSRQGAYEQYF	TGTGCCAGCAGCTCTAGACAGGGGGCCTACGAGCAGTACTTC
TRBV18	.	TRBJ1-5	TRBD1	CASSPRQGALNQPQHF	TGTGCCAGCTCACCACGTCAGGGGGCTCTCAATCAGCCCCAGCATTTT
TRBV27	.	TRBJ2-4	TRBD1	CASTPLDRVGNIQYF	TGTGCCAGCACCCCTCTAGACAGGGTGGGGAACATTCAGTACTTC
TRBV28	.	TRBJ2-2	TRBD2	CASSKGLAGVAGELFF	TGTGCCAGCAGCAAGGGACTAGCGGGAGTTGCCGGGGAGCTGTTTTTT
TRBV7-2	once	TRBJ1-4	TRBD1	CASSAGDRGPSNEKLFF	TGTGCCAGCAGCGCCGGGGACAGGGGCCCTAGTAATGAAAAACTGTTTTTT
TRBV18	.	TRBJ2-3	.	CASSPPVARDTQYF	TGTGCCAGCTCACCACCGGTAGCAAGAGATACGCAGTATTTT
TRBV2	.	TRBJ1-5	TRBD1	CASSDGTGGNQPQHF	TGTGCCAGCAGTGACGGGACAGGGGGCAATCAGCCCCAGCATTTT
TRBV14	.	TRBJ2-7	.	CASSPTVREQYF	TGTGCCAGCAGCCCGACAGTGCGCGAGCAGTACTTC
TRBV10-3	.	TRBJ2-7	TRBD2	CAISESILAGYEQYF	TGTGCCATCAGTGAGTCGATACTAGCGGGTTACGAGCAGTACTTC
TRBV9	.	TRBJ1-3	TRBD1	CASSSGQGENTGNTIYF	TGTGCCAGCAGCTCAGGACAGGGGGAAAATACTGGAAACACCATATATTTT
TRBV6-6	.	TRBJ1-2	TRBD1	CASSYTGQGAYGYTF	TGTGCCAGCAGTTACACAGGACAGGGGGCCTATGGCTACACCTTC
TRBV9	.	TRBJ1-6	.	CASSVDVESSYNSPLHF	TGTGCCAGCAGCGTAGATGTAGAGAGCTCCTATAATTCACCCCTCCACTTT
TRBV29-1	.	TRBJ2-7	TRBD1	CSVESGQGAYEQYF	TGCAGCGTTGAGAGCGGACAGGGGGCGTACGAGCAGTACTTC
TRBV6-2/TRBV6-3	.	TRBJ2-1	.	CASSQRTGTHLGTEQFF	TGTGCCAGCAGTCAACGAACCGGGACTCACCTTGGGACTGAGCAGTTCTTC
TRBV13	.	TRBJ1-1	TRBD1	CASSLGTGKVEAFF	TGTGCCAGCAGCCTCGGGACAGGGAAAGTTGAAGCTTTCTTT
TRBV18	.	TRBJ2-4	TRBD1	CASSAKQGVKNIQYF	TGTGCCAGCTCAGCAAAACAGGGGGTTAAAAACATTCAGTACTTC
TRBV3-1/TRBV3-2	.	TRBJ2-3	TRBD1	CASSQGQGRATDTQYF	TGTGCCAGCAGCCAAGGACAGGGCAGAGCCACAGATACGCAGTATTTT
TRBV13	few	TRBJ2-5	.	CASSPAREVKETQYF	TGTGCCAGCAGCCCGGCCAGGGAAGTGAAGGAGACCCAGTACTTC
TRBV27	.	TRBJ2-7	.	CASSLNGLSEQYF	TGTGCCAGCAGTTTAAATGGCCTCTCCGAGCAGTACTTC
TRBV5-1	.	TRBJ1-6	TRBD1	CASSLPPRDRGVNSPLHF	TGCGCCAGCAGCTTACCCCCCCGGGACAGGGGGGTGAATTCACCCCTCCACTTT
TRBV5-1	.	TRBJ2-1	TRBD2	CASSSRGGAYEQFF	TGCGCCAGCAGCTCCCGGGGGGGGGCCTATGAGCAGTTCTTC
TRBV3-1/TRBV3-2	.	TRBJ1-5	.	CASSQAQFGAQHF	TGTGCCAGCAGCCAAGCCCAATTCGGGGCCCAGCATTTT
TRBV28	.	TRBJ2-5	TRBD1	CASSTGQGATKTQYF	TGTGCCAGCAGCACTGGACAGGGGGCAACGAAGACCCAGTACTTC
TRBV5-4	.	TRBJ2-7	TRBD2	CASSLGDYSYEQYF	TGTGCCAGCAGCTTGGGGGACTACTCCTACGAGCAGTACTTC
TRBV2	.	TRBJ2-1	TRBD2	CASIGTSGNEQFF	TGTGCCAGCATCGGGACTAGCGGCAATGAGCAGTTCTTC
TRBV2	.	TRBJ2-7	TRBD1	CASGRDRNYEQYF	TGTGCCAGCGGCCGGGACAGGAATTACGAGCAGTACTTC
TRBV7-9	.	TRBJ2-7	.	CASSGVGYEQYF	TGTGCCAGCTCAGGGGTAGGCTACGAGCAGTACTTC
TRBV7-2	few	TRBJ2-7	TRBD1	CASRFLQGQEFYEQYF	TGTGCCAGCAGATTCCTCCAGGGACAGGAATTCTACGAGCAGTACTTC
TRBV7-8	.	TRBJ2-2	.	CASSLAAGNTGELFF	TGTGCCAGCAGCTTAGCAGCGGGGAACACCGGGGAGCTGTTTTTT
TRBV6-5	.	TRBJ1-2	.	CASTPGGVGYTF	TGTGCCAGCACCCCCGGAGGGGTCGGCTACACCTTC
TRBV28	.	TRBJ2-2	.	CASWTLGGELFF	TGTGCCAGCTGGACACTCGGGGGGGAGCTGTTTTTT
TRBV4-2	.	TRBJ2-7	TRBD2	CASSPGTSGIHEQYF	TGTGCCAGCAGCCCTGGGACTAGCGGAATCCACGAGCAGTACTTC
TRBV4-2	.	TRBJ2-7	TRBD1	CASSHLTGVSYEQYF	TGTGCCAGCAGCCACTTGACAGGGGTCTCCTACGAGCAGTACTTC
TRBV28	.	TRBJ2-3	.	CASSIEGDTQYF	TGTGCCAGCAGCATTGAGGGAGATACGCAGTATTTT
TRBV5-1	once	TRBJ2-7	TRBD1	CASSRGTGGFSEQYF	TGCGCCAGCAGCCGGGGGACAGGGGGCTTTAGCGAGCAGTACTTC
TRBV19	.	TRBJ2-2	TRBD2	CASRAGGTGELFF	TGTGCCAGTAGAGCGGGGGGGACCGGGGAGCTGTTTTTT
TRBV2	.	TRBJ1-4	.	CAARQALNEKLFF	TGTGCCGCTCGACAGGCCCTTAATGAAAAACTGTTTTTT
TRBV6-5	.	TRBJ2-7	TRBD1	CASIEPGQRYEQYF	TGTGCCAGCATCGAACCGGGACAGCGCTACGAGCAGTACTTC
TRBV9	few	TRBJ1-1	.	CALQRGGGTEAFF	TGTGCCCTTCAGAGGGGGGGAGGTACTGAAGCTTTCTTT
TRBV7-6	.	TRBJ2-7	TRBD1	CASSYGQGIYEQYF	TGTGCCAGCAGCTACGGACAGGGGATCTACGAGCAGTACTTC
TRBV5-3	.	TRBJ1-2	.	CARSLEQEPGRGYGYTF	TGTGCCAGAAGCTTGGAACAAGAGCCTGGTCGGGGTTATGGCTACACCTTC
TRBV7-3	.	TRBJ2-1	TRBD1	CASSLWAGTDYNEQFF	TGTGCCAGCAGCTTATGGGCCGGGACAGACTACAATGAGCAGTTCTTC
TRBV7-3	.	TRBJ2-1	.	CASSQRAGSVSYNEQFF	TGTGCCAGCAGTCAAAGGGCGGGGAGTGTCTCCTACAATGAGCAGTTCTTC
TRBV27	.	TRBJ2-6	TRBD2	CASSLSGGAGANVLTF	TGTGCCAGCAGTTTGAGCGGGGGGGCTGGGGCCAACGTCCTGACTTTC
TRBV6-4	once	TRBJ1-2	.	CASTGQTFTYGYTF	TGTGCCAGCACAGGGCAGACCTTCACCTATGGCTACACCTTC
TRBV28	few	TRBJ1-3	.	CASRQGGNTIYF	TGTGCCAGCAGACAGGGTGGAAACACCATATATTTT
TRBV7-9	.	TRBJ2-1	TRBD1	CASSLAAGGEQFF	TGTGCCAGCAGCTTAGCTGCAGGGGGTGAGCAGTTCTTC
TRBV27	.	TRBJ2-2	TRBD1	CASSINRDRALVGELFF	TGTGCCAGCAGTATAAACCGGGACAGAGCGCTCGTCGGGGAGCTGTTTTTT
TRBV27	.	TRBJ2-1	TRBD2	CASSLRLAGDGCVF	TGTGCCAGCAGTTTAAGACTAGCGGGAGATGGTTGTGTCTTC
TRBV6-5	.	TRBJ1-2	TRBD1	CASSYGGQGDYGYTF	TGTGCCAGCAGTTACGGCGGACAGGGGGATTATGGCTACACCTTC
TRBV15	.	TRBJ1-5	TRBD1	CATSTRQGLNQPQHF	TGTGCCACCAGCACCCGACAGGGCCTCAATCAGCCCCAGCATTTT
TRBV28	.	TRBJ1-5	.	CASSLGQGLNQPQHF	TGTGCCAGCAGTTTAGGGCAGGGGTTAAATCAGCCCCAGCATTTT
TRBV5-1	.	TRBJ2-7	TRBD1	CASSLGDSSYEQYF	TGCGCCAGCAGCCTGGGGGACAGCTCCTACGAGCAGTACTTC
TRBV6-5	.	TRBJ2-1	TRBD1	CASSRDRGKYEQFF	TGTGCCAGCAGCCGGGACAGGGGGAAGTATGAGCAGTTCTTC
TRBV27	.	TRBJ2-3	TRBD2	CASSLSPREADTQYF	TGTGCCAGCAGTTTATCCCCGCGGGAGGCAGATACGCAGTATTTT
TRBV7-9	.	TRBJ2-7	TRBD1	CASSPRGRGLLSYEQYF	TGTGCCAGCAGCCCCCGGGGCAGGGGGCTCCTCTCCTACGAGCAGTACTTC